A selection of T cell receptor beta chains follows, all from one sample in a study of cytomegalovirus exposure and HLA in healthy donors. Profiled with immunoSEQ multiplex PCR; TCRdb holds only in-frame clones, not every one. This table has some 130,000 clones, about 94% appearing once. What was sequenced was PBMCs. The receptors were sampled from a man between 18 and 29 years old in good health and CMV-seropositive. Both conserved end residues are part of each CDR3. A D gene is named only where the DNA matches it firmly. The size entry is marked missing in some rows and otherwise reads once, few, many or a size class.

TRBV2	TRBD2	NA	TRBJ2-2	CASTGGEFGELFF	TGTGCCAGCACCGGGGGGGAGTTCGGGGAGCTGTTTTTT
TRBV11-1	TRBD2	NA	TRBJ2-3	CASGGGGRTDTQYF	TGTGCCAGCGGTGGGGGAGGGCGGACAGATACGCAGTATTTT
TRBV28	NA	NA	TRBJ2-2	CASSIRVSLNTGELFF	TGTGCCAGCAGTATCAGGGTTTCCCTGAACACCGGGGAGCTGTTTTTT
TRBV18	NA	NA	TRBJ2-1	CASSPLVTSYNEQFF	TGTGCCAGCTCACCGCTAGTCACATCCTACAATGAGCAGTTCTTC
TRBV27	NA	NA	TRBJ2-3	CASRLSSTDTQYF	TGTGCCAGCAGACTTTCCAGCACAGATACGCAGTATTTT
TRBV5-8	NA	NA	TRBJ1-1	CATTGEANTEAFF	TGTGCCACCACGGGGGAAGCGAACACTGAAGCTTTCTTT
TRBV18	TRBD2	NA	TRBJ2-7	CASSPSLTSGRFYEQYF	TGTGCCAGCTCACCCTCGCTGACTAGCGGGAGGTTCTACGAGCAGTACTTC
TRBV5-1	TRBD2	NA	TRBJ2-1	CASTAGVESYNEQFF	TGCGCCAGCACCGCGGGAGTGGAATCCTACAATGAGCAGTTCTTC
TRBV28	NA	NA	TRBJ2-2	CASEWRGMGSGELFF	TGTGCCAGCGAGTGGCGGGGTATGGGGTCCGGGGAGCTGTTTTTT
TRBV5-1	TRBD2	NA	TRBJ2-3	CASSLGLADSTDTQYF	TGCGCCAGCAGCTTGGGACTAGCAGATAGCACAGATACGCAGTATTTT
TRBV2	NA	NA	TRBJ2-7	CASSDQGTPPSFTYEQYF	TGTGCCAGCAGTGACCAGGGGACACCGCCCTCCTTTACCTACGAGCAGTACTTC
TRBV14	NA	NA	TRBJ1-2	CASSRDSTHSYGYTF	TGTGCCAGCAGCCGCGACAGTACCCACTCCTATGGCTACACCTTC
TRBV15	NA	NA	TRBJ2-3	CATSLYGTDTQYF	TGTGCCACCAGCCTTTACGGGACAGATACGCAGTATTTT
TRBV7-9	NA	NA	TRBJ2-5	CASSLRSEETQYF	TGTGCCAGCAGCTTACGATCGGAAGAGACCCAGTACTTC
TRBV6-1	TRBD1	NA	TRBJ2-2	CASSEREVGQGARELFF	TGTGCCAGCAGTGAACGGGAGGTAGGACAGGGGGCCCGGGAGCTGTTTTTT
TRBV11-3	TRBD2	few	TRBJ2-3	CASGVGLGTQYF	TGTGCCAGCGGCGTAGGACTAGGTACGCAGTATTTT
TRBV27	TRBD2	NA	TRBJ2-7	CASRTSASDEQYF	TGTGCCAGCCGGACTAGCGCCTCGGACGAGCAGTACTTC
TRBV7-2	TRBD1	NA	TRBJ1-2	CASRPPTGNYGYTF	TGTGCCAGCAGACCTCCGACAGGGAACTATGGCTACACCTTC
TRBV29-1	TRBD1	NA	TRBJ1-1	CSVVGQRTNTEAFF	TGCAGCGTTGTGGGACAGCGGACAAACACTGAAGCTTTCTTT
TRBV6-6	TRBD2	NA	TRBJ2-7	CASSGTSGRLEQYF	TGTGCCAGCAGCGGGACTAGCGGGCGGTTGGAGCAGTACTTC
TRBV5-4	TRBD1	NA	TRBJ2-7	CASSDLGTGEDEQYF	TGTGCCAGCAGCGACCTCGGGACAGGGGAGGACGAGCAGTACTTC
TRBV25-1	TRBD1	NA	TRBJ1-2	CASSPGTGGYGYTF	TGTGCCAGCAGTCCGGGGACAGGTGGCTATGGCTACACCTTC
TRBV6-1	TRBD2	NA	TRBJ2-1	CASTQGLGGVEQFF	TGTGCCAGCACCCAAGGACTGGGGGGGGTGGAGCAGTTCTTC
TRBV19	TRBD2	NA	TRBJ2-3	CASSKAGTQGDTQYF	TGTGCCAGTAGTAAAGCGGGAACCCAGGGAGATACGCAGTATTTT
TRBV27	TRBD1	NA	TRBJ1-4	CASSFTTGQRWPNEKLFF	TGTGCCAGCAGTTTCACAACGGGACAGAGGTGGCCTAATGAAAAACTGTTTTTT
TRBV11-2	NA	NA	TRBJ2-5	CASSLVVGTQYF	TGTGCCAGCAGCTTAGTCGTCGGGACCCAGTACTTC
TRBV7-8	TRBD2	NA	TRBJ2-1	CASSPRLAGVDEQFF	TGTGCCAGCAGCCCTCGACTAGCGGGAGTAGATGAGCAGTTCTTC
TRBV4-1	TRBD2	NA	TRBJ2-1	CASSQRLAGGPRGGEQFF	TGCGCCAGCAGCCAACGACTAGCGGGAGGGCCACGGGGGGGTGAGCAGTTCTTC